These 9 T cell receptor beta chains came from one sample sequenced in a study of cytomegalovirus exposure and HLA in healthy donors. 13 Jbeta primers and 60 Vbeta primers were used for the PCR. Measured with immunoSEQ multiplex PCR; TCRdb has only the in-frame clones, and not every one. The sample carries approximately 150,000 clones, roughly 80% recorded once. Sequences were obtained from PBMCs. These receptors were taken from a female donor in good health and CMV-seronegative.

The chain joins TRBV30 to TRBJ1-1; D is unresolved. Germline CDR1 is GTSNPN and CDR2 is SVGIG (reference sequence). This CDR3 is 12 amino acids long. The V and J ends lost 3 bases and 6 bases respectively, with 11 bases between them. CDR3: CAWRQLRAEAFF. The CDR3 DNA follows: TGTGCCTGGAGGCAACTGAGGGCTGAAGCTTTCTTT.

Comments on this clone: The junction departs from germline at one end; a sequencing error may be responsible. The chain carries TRBV5-1 and TRBJ1-6, with TRBD1 matching over 10 bases. The CDR3 runs 15 residues. In germline, CDR1 is SGHRS, CDR2 YFSETQ. CDR3 in DNA: TGCGCCAGCAGTGACTCGGGACAGGGGAATTCACCCCTCCGCTTT. Translation gives CASSDSGQGNSPLRF.

The gene calls are TRBV7-9 and TRBJ2-7; a possible D gene is TRBD2 (7 bases). Deletions cut 4 bases from V and 2 bases from J, with 18 bases between. Germline-derived CDR1 and CDR2 are SEHNR and FQNEAQ (reference sequence). The CDR3 totals 16 residues. Here the CDR3 reads CASSSSGQTIPYEQYF. The CDR3, as DNA: TGTGCCAGCAGCTCTAGCGGACAGACTATTCCCTACGAGCAGTACTTC.

This clone showed up just once. This chain connects TRBV13 to TRBJ2-3, with TRBD1 as a possible D gene (6 bases). Deletions cut 4 bases from V and 6 bases from J, with 20 bases between. This CDR3 is built from 16 residues. Germline values: CDR1 PRHDT, CDR2 FYEKMQ (reference sequence). CDR3 nucleotide sequence: TGTGCCAGCAGCTCGTCCTGGACAGCGAATATGGATACGCAGTATTTT. It is translated as CASSSSWTANMDTQYF.

This sequence joins TRBV7-2 and TRBJ1-1, with a tentative D call TRBD1 (5 bases). V lost 3 bases and J 0 bases, leaving 8 bases between the germline ends. The germline CDR1 and CDR2 sequences are SGHTA and FQGNSA. The CDR3 spans 14 residues. The chain's CDR3 is CASSFWGVNTEAFF. In DNA form, the CDR3 reads TGTGCCAGCAGCTTTTGGGGGGTGAACACTGAAGCTTTCTTT.

This clone was counted only a few times. The CDR3 loop reads CSVLEGGRSETQYF. The CDR3 DNA sequence: TGCAGCGTTTTAGAGGGGGGGCGTTCAGAGACCCAGTACTTC. The chain employs TRBV29-1 and TRBJ2-5, with D tentatively TRBD2 (7 bases). CDR1 is SQVTM and CDR2 is ANQGSEA in the germline V gene. V lost 5 bases to trimming and J lost 4 bases, with 17 bases between them. This CDR3 has 14 amino acids.

The chain uses TRBV5-1 and TRBJ1-2; TRBD1 matches at 10 bases. With V trimmed by 7 bases and J by 8 bases, 14 bases remained unmatched. Germline loops: CDR1 SGHRS, CDR2 YFSETQ. CDR3 length: 15 residues. The CDR3 loop is CASGHPGTGVFGYTF. The CDR3 DNA follows: TGCGCCAGCGGTCACCCCGGGACAGGGGTTTTCGGCTACACCTTC.

This clone was found once. The V and J genes are TRBV7-9 and TRBJ1-4; a weak D match, TRBD1 (6 bases). V lost 4 bases to trimming and J lost 0 bases, with 12 bases between them. The germline V gene encodes CDR1 SEHNR and CDR2 FQNEAQ (reference sequence). The CDR3 has 16 amino acids. The CDR3 DNA sequence: TGTGCCAGCAGCTCCAACAGGGAAGCAACTAATGAAAAACTGTTTTTT. Amino acid sequence: CASSSNREATNEKLFF.

The rearrangement joins TRBV7-8 to TRBJ1-2; tentatively, D is TRBD1 (5 bases). Trimming cost V 5 bases and J 2 bases, with 12 bases left between them. This CDR3 has 14 residues. Germline V gene sequence: CDR1 SGHVS, CDR2 FQNEAQ. The CDR3 sequence is CASSLEDRNYGYTF. The CDR3 nucleotides read TGTGCCAGCAGCCTAGAAGACAGAAACTATGGCTACACCTTC.